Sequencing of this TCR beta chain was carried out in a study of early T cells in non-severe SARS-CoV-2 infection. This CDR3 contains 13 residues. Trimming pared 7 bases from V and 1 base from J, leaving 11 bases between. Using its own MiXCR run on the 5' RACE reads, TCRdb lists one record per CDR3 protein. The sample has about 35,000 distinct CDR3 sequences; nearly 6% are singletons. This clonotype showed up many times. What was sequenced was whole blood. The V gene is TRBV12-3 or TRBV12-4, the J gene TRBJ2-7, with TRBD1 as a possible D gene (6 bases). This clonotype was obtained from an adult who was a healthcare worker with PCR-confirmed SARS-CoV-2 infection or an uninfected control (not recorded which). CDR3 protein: CASTLRGSYEQYF. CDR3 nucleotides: TGTGCCAGCACCTTGAGGGGGTCCTACGAGCAGTACTTC.